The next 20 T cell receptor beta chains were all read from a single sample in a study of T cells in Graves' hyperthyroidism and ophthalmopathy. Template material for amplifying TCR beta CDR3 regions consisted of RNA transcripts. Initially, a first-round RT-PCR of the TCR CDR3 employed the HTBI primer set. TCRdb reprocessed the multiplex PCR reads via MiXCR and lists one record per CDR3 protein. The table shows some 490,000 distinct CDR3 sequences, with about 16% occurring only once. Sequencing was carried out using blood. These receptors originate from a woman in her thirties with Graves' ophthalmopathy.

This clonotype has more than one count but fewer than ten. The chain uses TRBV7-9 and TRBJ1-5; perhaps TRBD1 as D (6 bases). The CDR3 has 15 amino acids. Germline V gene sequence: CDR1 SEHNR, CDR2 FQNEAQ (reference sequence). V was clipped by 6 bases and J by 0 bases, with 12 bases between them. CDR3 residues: CASSPGQSSNQPQHF. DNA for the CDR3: TGTGCCAGCAGTCCCGGACAGTCTAGCAATCAGCCCCAGCATTTT.

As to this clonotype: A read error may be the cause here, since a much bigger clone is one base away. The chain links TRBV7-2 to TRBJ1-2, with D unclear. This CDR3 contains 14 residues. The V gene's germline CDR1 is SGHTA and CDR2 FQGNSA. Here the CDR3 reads CAGSLFRRDYGYTF. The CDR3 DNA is TGTGCCGGCAGCTTATTTAGGAGGGACTATGGCTACACCTTC. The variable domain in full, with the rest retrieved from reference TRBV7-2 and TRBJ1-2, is GAGVSQSPSNKVTEKGKDVELRCDPISGHTALYWYRQSLGQGLEFLIYFQGNSAPDKSGLPSDRFSAERTGGSVSTLTIQRTQQEDSAVYLCAGSLFRRDYGYTFGSGTRLTVV.

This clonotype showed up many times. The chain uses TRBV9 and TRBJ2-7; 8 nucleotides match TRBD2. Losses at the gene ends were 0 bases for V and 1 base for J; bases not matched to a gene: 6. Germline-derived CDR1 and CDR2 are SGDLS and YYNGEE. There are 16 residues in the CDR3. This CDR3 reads CASSVDGSGASYEQYF. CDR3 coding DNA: TGTGCCAGCAGCGTAGATGGTAGCGGGGCATCCTACGAGCAGTACTTC.

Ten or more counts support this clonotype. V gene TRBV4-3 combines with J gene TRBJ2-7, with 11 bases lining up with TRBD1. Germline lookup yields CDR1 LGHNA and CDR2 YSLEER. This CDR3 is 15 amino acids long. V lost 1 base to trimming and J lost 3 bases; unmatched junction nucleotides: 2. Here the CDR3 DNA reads TGCGCCAGCAGCCAAGTCGGGACAGGGGGCTACGAGCAGTACTTC. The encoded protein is CASSQVGTGGYEQYF.

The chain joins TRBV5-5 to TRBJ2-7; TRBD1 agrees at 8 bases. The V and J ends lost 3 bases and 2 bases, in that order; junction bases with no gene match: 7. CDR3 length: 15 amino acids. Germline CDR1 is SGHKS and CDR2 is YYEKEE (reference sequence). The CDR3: CASSYPGQATYEQYF. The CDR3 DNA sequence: TGTGCCAGCAGCTACCCGGGACAGGCCACCTACGAGCAGTACTTC.

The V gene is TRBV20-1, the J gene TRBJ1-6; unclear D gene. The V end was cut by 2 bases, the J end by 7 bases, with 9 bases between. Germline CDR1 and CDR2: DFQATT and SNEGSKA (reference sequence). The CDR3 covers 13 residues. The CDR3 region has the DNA TGCAGTGCTAGAACCGGTTACAATTCACCCCTCCACTTT. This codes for CSARTGYNSPLHF.

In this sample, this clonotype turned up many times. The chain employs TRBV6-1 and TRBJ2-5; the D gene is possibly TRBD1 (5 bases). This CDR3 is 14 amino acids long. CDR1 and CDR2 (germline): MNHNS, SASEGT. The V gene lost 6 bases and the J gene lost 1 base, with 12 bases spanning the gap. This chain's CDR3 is CASRLRVRQETQYF. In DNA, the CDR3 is TGTGCCAGCAGGCTCAGGGTGCGCCAAGAGACCCAGTACTTC.

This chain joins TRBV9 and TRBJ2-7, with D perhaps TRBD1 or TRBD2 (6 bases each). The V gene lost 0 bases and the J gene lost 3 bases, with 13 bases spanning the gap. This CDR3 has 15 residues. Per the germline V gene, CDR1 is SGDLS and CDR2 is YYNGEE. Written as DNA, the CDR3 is TGTGCCAGCAGCGTAGGCGGGACATCTAACTACGAGCAGTACTTC. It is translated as CASSVGGTSNYEQYF.

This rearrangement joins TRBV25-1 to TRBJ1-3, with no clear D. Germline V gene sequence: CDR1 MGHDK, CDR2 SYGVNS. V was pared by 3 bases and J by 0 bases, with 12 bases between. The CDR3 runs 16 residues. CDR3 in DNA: TGTGCCAGCAGTGATCCTCAAGTGATCTCTGGAAACACCATATATTTT. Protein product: CASSDPQVISGNTIYF.

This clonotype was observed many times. Here the CDR3 DNA reads TGTGCCAGCAGCTCAAGGTCGCCTACCGGAGAGACCCAGTACTTC. This codes for CASSSRSPTGETQYF. This chain uses TRBV7-2 with TRBJ2-5; D is uncertain. The CDR3 is 15 amino acids. Trimming stripped 4 bases from V and 4 bases from J, with 16 bases between. From germline, CDR1 is SGHTA and CDR2 FQGNSA.

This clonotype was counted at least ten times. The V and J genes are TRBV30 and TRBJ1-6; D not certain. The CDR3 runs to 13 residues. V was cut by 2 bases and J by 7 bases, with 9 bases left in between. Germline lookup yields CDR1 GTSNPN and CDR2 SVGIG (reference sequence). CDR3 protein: CAWSSGLNSPLHF. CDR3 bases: TGTGCCTGGAGTTCCGGCTTGAATTCACCCCTCCACTTT.

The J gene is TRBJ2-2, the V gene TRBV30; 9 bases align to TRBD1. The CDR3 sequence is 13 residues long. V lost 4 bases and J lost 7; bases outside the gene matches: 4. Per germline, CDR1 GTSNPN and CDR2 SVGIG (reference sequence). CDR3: CAWNRGQGGELFF. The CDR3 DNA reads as TGTGCCTGGAACAGGGGGCAAGGCGGGGAGCTGTTTTTT.

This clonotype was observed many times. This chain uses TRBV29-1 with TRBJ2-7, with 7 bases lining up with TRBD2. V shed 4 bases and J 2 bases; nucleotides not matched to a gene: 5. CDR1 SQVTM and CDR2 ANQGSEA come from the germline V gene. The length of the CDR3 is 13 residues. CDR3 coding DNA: TGCAGCGTTGGGGAGGGTCTTACCTACGAGCAGTACTTC. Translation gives CSVGEGLTYEQYF.

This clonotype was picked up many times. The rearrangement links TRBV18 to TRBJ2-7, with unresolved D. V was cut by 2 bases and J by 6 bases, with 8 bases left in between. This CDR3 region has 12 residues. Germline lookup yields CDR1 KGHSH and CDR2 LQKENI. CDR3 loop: CASSPRPPEQYF. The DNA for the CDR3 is TGTGCCAGCTCACCAAGGCCCCCCGAGCAGTACTTC.

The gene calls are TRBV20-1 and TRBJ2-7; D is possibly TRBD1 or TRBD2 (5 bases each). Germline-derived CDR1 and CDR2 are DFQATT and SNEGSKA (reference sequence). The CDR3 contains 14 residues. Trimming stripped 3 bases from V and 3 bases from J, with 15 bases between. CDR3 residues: CSASISGRGYEQYF. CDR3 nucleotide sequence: TGCAGTGCTAGTATTTCGGGACGGGGCTACGAGCAGTACTTC.

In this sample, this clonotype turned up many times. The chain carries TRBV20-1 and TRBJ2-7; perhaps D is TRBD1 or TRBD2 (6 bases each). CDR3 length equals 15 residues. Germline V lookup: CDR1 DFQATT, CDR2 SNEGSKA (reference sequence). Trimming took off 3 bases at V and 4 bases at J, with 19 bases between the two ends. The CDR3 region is CSASPGGGGLYEQYF. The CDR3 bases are TGCAGTGCTAGTCCTGGCGGAGGGGGGTTATACGAGCAGTACTTC.

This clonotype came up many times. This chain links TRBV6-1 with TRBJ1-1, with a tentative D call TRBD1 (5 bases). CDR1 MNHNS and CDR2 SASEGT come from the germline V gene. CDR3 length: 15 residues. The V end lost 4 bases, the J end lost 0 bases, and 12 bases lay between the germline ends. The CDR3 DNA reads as TGTGCCAGCAGTGGACAGAGGCTAATGAACACTGAAGCTTTCTTT. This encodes CASSGQRLMNTEAFF.

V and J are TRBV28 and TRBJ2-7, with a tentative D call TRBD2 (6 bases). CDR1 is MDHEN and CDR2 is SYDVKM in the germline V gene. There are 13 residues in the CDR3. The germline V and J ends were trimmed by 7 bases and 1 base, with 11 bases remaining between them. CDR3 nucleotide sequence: TGTGCCAGCACCCCCCGGGGGTCCTACGAGCAGTACTTC. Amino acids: CASTPRGSYEQYF.

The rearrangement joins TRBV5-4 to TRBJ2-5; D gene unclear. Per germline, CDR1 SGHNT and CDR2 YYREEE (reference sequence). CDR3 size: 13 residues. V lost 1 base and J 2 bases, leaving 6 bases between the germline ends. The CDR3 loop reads CASSLPSQETQYF. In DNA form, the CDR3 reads TGTGCCAGCAGCTTGCCTAGTCAAGAGACCCAGTACTTC.

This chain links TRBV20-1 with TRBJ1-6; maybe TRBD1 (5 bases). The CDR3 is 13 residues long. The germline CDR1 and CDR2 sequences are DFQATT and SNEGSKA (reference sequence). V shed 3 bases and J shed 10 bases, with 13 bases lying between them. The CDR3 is CSARGGEVSPLHF. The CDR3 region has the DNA TGCAGTGCTAGGGGGGGGGAAGTGTCACCCCTCCACTTT.